Following are 32 T cell receptor beta chains from one sample sequenced in a study of blood T cell repertoires in COVID-19. This table comes from immunoSEQ multiplex PCR, and its TCRdb copy is limited to in-frame clones, with some not included. The sample holds around 130,000 clones; roughly four fifths are singletons and the top ten take approximately 11%. Sequenced material: peripheral blood. The receptors stem from a human donor in a cohort sampled during active COVID-19.

V and J are TRBV29-1 and TRBJ1-2; the D gene is possibly TRBD1 (5 bases). This CDR3 region has 13 residues. From germline, CDR1 is SQVTM and CDR2 ANQGSEA. V was clipped by 4 bases and J by 3 bases, with 12 bases between them. DNA for the CDR3: TGCAGCGTTGGTCCGGGGGTCGACTATGGCTACACCTTC. It specifies CSVGPGVDYGYTF.

V usage is TRBV25-1 and J usage is TRBJ2-1, with no clear D. From germline, CDR1 is MGHDK and CDR2 SYGVNS. The CDR3 is made up of 12 amino acids. Deletions cut 2 bases from V and 5 bases from J, with 4 bases between. This chain's CDR3 is CASSEDNNEQFF. The DNA for the CDR3 is TGTGCCAGCAGTGAAGACAACAATGAGCAGTTCTTC.

This chain links TRBV6-5 with TRBJ2-3, with 11 bases that match TRBD2. Germline V CDR1 and CDR2: MNHEY, SVGAGI. The CDR3 totals 15 residues. J gave up 6 bases and V 6 bases, and 8 bases lay outside the gene matches. CDR3 nucleotide sequence: TGTGCCAGCAGCCTTAGCGGGGGGGCCGCCGATACGCAGTATTTT. Translated: CASSLSGGAADTQYF.

This clone has more than one count but fewer than ten. The chain carries TRBV7-9 and TRBJ2-1; 8 bases match TRBD1. CDR1 is SEHNR, CDR2 FQNEAQ, per germline (reference sequence). CDR3 length: 12 amino acids. Trimming at V came to 5 bases and at J to 8 bases, leaving 2 bases not matched to a gene. In DNA, the CDR3 is TGTGCCAGCAGCGCGACAGGGGATGAGCAGTTCTTC. As protein: CASSATGDEQFF.

The chain recombines TRBV9 with TRBJ2-5; 10 bases line up with TRBD1. Germline assignment: CDR1 SGDLS and CDR2 YYNGEE. V shed 0 bases and J 5 bases; nucleotides not matched to a gene: 10. CDR3 length: 17 residues. CDR3 sequence: CASSVAPDRGLGETQYF. CDR3 DNA sequence: TGTGCCAGCAGCGTAGCTCCAGACAGGGGGCTTGGGGAGACCCAGTACTTC.

V is TRBV7-2 and J is TRBJ1-4; no reliable D call. This CDR3 spans 12 amino acids. Per germline, CDR1 SGHTA and CDR2 FQGNSA. Trimming took off 6 bases at V and 3 bases at J, with 5 bases between the two ends. CDR3 DNA: TGTGCCAGCAGGCGAGCTAATGAAAAACTGTTTTTT. Translating it yields CASRRANEKLFF.

V gene TRBV5-1 combines with J gene TRBJ2-3, with a weak D call TRBD2 (6 bases). The germline CDR1 and CDR2 sequences are SGHRS and YFSETQ. The CDR3 sequence is 13 residues long. Trimming removed 6 bases from V and 4 bases from J, with 12 bases in between. The CDR3 sequence: CASTGTGADTQYF. The DNA for the CDR3 is TGCGCCAGCACTGGGACGGGGGCAGATACGCAGTATTTT.

The chain is built from TRBV10-3 and TRBJ1-1; weak D call: TRBD1 (5 bases). V lost 6 bases to trimming and J lost 5 bases, with 13 bases between them. This CDR3 comprises 13 residues. Germline CDR1 reads ENHRY; CDR2 reads SYGVKD. This CDR3 reads CAIRPGVETEAFF. The CDR3 DNA reads as TGTGCCATCAGACCGGGGGTCGAGACTGAAGCTTTCTTT.

CDR3 in amino acids: CASSQIPQEQYF. The DNA of the CDR3 is TGTGCCAGCAGCCAGATCCCTCAGGAGCAGTACTTC. This sequence joins TRBV13 and TRBJ2-7; D is unresolved. The germline V and J ends were trimmed by 5 bases and 7 bases, with 12 bases remaining between them. Germline CDR1 reads PRHDT; CDR2 reads FYEKMQ (reference sequence). The CDR3 extends over 12 amino acids.

The gene calls are TRBV5-4 and TRBJ1-3; tentative D call: TRBD1 (5 bases). V was clipped by 4 bases and J by 4 bases, with 15 bases between them. The germline gives CDR1 SGHNT, CDR2 YYREEE (reference sequence). CDR3 size: 15 residues. This CDR3 is CASSPGRGRGNTIYF. The DNA of the CDR3 is TGTGCCAGCAGCCCTGGACGGGGGAGAGGAAACACCATATATTTT. Supplemented by reference TRBV5-4 and TRBJ1-3, the full variable domain reads ETGVTQSPTHLIKTRGQQVTLRCSSQSGHNTVSWYQQALGQGPQFIFQYYREEENGRGNFPPRFSGLQFPNYSSELNVNALELDDSALYLCASSPGRGRGNTIYFGEGSWLTVV.

This clone has just one count. The chain combines TRBV2 with TRBJ1-5; maybe TRBD1 (5 bases). The CDR3 totals 14 residues. The germline V gene encodes CDR1 SNHLY and CDR2 FYNNEI. Trimming took off 6 bases at V and 5 bases at J, with 14 bases between the two ends. The CDR3 sequence is CASSVVGRDQPQHF. CDR3 DNA sequence: TGTGCCAGCAGCGTCGTGGGGCGCGATCAGCCCCAGCATTTT.

This chain connects TRBV28 to TRBJ2-7; 7 nucleotides line up with TRBD1. Trimming took 6 bases from V and 3 from J; bases not matched to a gene: 8. Germline V gives CDR1 MDHEN, CDR2 SYDVKM. The length of the CDR3 is 14 residues. Here the CDR3 DNA reads TGTGCCAGCAGCGCGAACAGGGGAAGCTACGAGCAGTACTTC. It encodes CASSANRGSYEQYF.

This chain joins TRBV5-4 and TRBJ2-3; TRBD1 agrees at 7 bases. The CDR3 sequence is 15 residues long. The V segment lost 1 base and the J segment 0 bases; nucleotides outside the gene matches: 2. From germline, CDR1 is SGHNT and CDR2 YYREEE (reference sequence). DNA for the CDR3: TGTGCCAGCAGCTTGAGGGGGCGTAGCACAGATACGCAGTATTTT. Its translation is CASSLRGRSTDTQYF.

The chain combines TRBV5-1 with TRBJ2-3; 15 nucleotides line up with TRBD2. This CDR3 contains 18 residues. CDR1 is SGHRS and CDR2 is YFSETQ in the germline V gene. Trimming cost V 4 bases and J 2 bases; bases outside gene matches: 8. Here the CDR3 DNA reads TGCGCCAGCAGCGTCGGACTAGCGGGGGGGGTCGCCACAGATACGCAGTATTTT. This codes for CASSVGLAGGVATDTQYF.

This chain links TRBV12-2 with TRBJ2-3; the DNA was not compared with TRBD2, the D call given in the table. TRBV12-2 is a documented pseudogene. The CDR3 is 19 amino acids. The CDR3: CASRLGPGLAGGVADTQYF. The CDR3 DNA follows: TGTGCAAGTCGCTTAGGACCGGGACTAGCGGGGGGGGTCGCAGATACGCAGTATTTT.

This rearrangement joins TRBV9 to TRBJ1-3; no firm D call. This CDR3 is 17 amino acids long. Trimming shortened V by 0 bases and J by 0 bases, and 13 bases separated the two germline ends. In germline, CDR1 is SGDLS, CDR2 YYNGEE. Here the CDR3 DNA reads TGTGCCAGCAGCGTAGGGGAGGGTGGGTTCTCTGGAAACACCATATATTTT. This sequence encodes CASSVGEGGFSGNTIYF.

This sequence joins TRBV11-2 and TRBJ1-2; 7 positions agree with TRBD1. J was trimmed by 0 bases and V by 4 bases; bases with no gene match: 2. Germline V gene lookup returns CDR1 SGHAT and CDR2 FQNNGV. There are 14 residues in the CDR3. CDR3 protein: CASSSGTANYGYTF. The CDR3 nucleotides are TGTGCCAGCAGCTCCGGGACAGCTAACTATGGCTACACCTTC.

This clone was seen just once. V and J are TRBV18 and TRBJ2-6, with D possibly being TRBD1 (5 bases). Trimming shortened V by 1 base and J by 0 bases, and 16 bases separated the two germline ends. This CDR3 has 19 amino acids. Per the germline V gene, CDR1 is KGHSH and CDR2 is LQKENI. The CDR3 region is CASSPQTTVYLSGANVLTF. DNA for the CDR3: TGTGCCAGCTCACCACAAACGACAGTCTACCTCTCTGGGGCCAACGTCCTGACTTTC.

The J gene is TRBJ2-3, the V gene TRBV19, with TRBD2 matching over 7 bases. Germline V gene sequence: CDR1 LNHDA, CDR2 SQIVND (reference sequence). Unmatched junction bases numbered 11, after V lost 6 bases and J lost 2 bases. This CDR3 has 16 amino acids. The CDR3 bases are TGTGCCAGTAGCAAGCGTGTGGGGGGGGACACAGATACGCAGTATTTT. It codes for CASSKRVGGDTDTQYF.

J is TRBJ1-6 and V is TRBV9; D unresolved. Germline V CDR1 and CDR2: SGDLS, YYNGEE. The V end was cut by 1 base, the J end by 10 bases, with 18 bases between. The CDR3 runs to 16 residues. This chain's CDR3 is CASSVRGMDGNSPLHF. The DNA of the CDR3 is TGTGCCAGCAGCGTACGAGGGATGGACGGGAACTCACCCCTCCACTTT.

The chain carries TRBV6-5 and TRBJ1-5, with 7 bases lining up with TRBD1. V shed 6 bases, J shed 9 bases, and the junction held 11 bases outside the gene matches. Germline values: CDR1 MNHEY, CDR2 SVGAGI. The CDR3 length is 14 residues. In nucleotides, the CDR3 is TGTGCCAGCAGACCCACAGGGGCCCCACGGCCCCAGCATTTT. It specifies CASRPTGAPRPQHF.

The genes are TRBV6-1 and TRBJ1-3; D unclear. Trimming removed 2 bases from V and 3 bases from J, with 8 bases in between. Germline V CDR1 and CDR2: MNHNS, SASEGT. The CDR3 covers 14 residues. CDR3 nucleotide sequence: TGTGCCAGCAGTGAACGCGCAGGTGGAAACACCATATATTTT. It specifies CASSERAGGNTIYF.

This clone has just one count. The chain links TRBV11-2 to TRBJ1-1, with D hard to call. Germline V CDR1 and CDR2: SGHAT, FQNNGV. With 2 bases removed from V and 8 bases from J, the gap between germline ends came to 9 bases. This CDR3 spans 12 amino acids. The CDR3 region is CASSLSLSEAFF. DNA of the CDR3: TGTGCCAGCAGCTTAAGTCTGAGCGAAGCTTTCTTT.

The gene calls are TRBV9 and TRBJ2-7; a possible D gene is TRBD2 (7 bases). V was clipped by 4 bases and J by 0 bases, with 17 bases between them. The CDR3 totals 16 residues. From germline, CDR1 is SGDLS and CDR2 YYNGEE. The CDR3 region has the DNA TGTGCCAGCAGCCTAGGGGGGGACGCGAGCTCCTACGAGCAGTACTTC. This codes for CASSLGGDASSYEQYF.

This sequence joins TRBV28 and TRBJ1-3, with 8 bases aligning to TRBD1. Germline loops: CDR1 MDHEN, CDR2 SYDVKM. This CDR3 is 14 amino acids long. J gave up 4 bases and V 4 bases, and 3 bases lay outside the gene matches. CDR3 sequence: CASSSRDRGNTIYF. The CDR3 nucleotides read TGTGCCAGCAGTTCACGGGACAGGGGAAACACCATATATTTT.

This chain uses TRBV5-6 with TRBJ2-7; no clear D gene. Germline V gene lookup returns CDR1 SGHDT and CDR2 YYEEEE. The CDR3 runs to 15 residues. Trimming pared 0 bases from V and 1 base from J, leaving 11 bases between. The CDR3 DNA sequence: TGTGCCAGCAGCTTGGGGTGGAGCGAGTCCTACGAGCAGTACTTC. Translation: CASSLGWSESYEQYF.

The V and J genes are TRBV29-1 and TRBJ2-1; D possibly corresponds to TRBD2 (7 bases). Germline lookup yields CDR1 SQVTM and CDR2 ANQGSEA. The CDR3 runs to 13 residues. Trimming left V 3 bases short and J 12 bases short, with 18 bases between. Here the CDR3 reads CSVDEQGGLRQFF. CDR3 bases: TGCAGCGTTGATGAACAGGGAGGGCTAAGGCAGTTCTTC.

This chain links TRBV6-1 with TRBJ2-5; 13 positions agree with TRBD2. V lost 1 base and J lost 5; bases outside the gene matches: 1. Germline assignment: CDR1 MNHNS and CDR2 SASEGT. The CDR3 loop spans 15 amino acids. The CDR3 loop is CASSEEGLAGETQYF. DNA of the CDR3: TGTGCCAGCAGTGAAGAGGGACTAGCGGGGGAGACCCAGTACTTC.

The V and J genes are TRBV2 and TRBJ2-3; D might be TRBD2 (5 bases). Germline lookup yields CDR1 SNHLY and CDR2 FYNNEI. The V end lost 11 bases, the J end lost 4 bases, and 19 bases lay between the germline ends. The CDR3 is made up of 14 amino acids. Written as DNA, the CDR3 is TGTGCCCGCGACCTGACTCCGGGGTCAGATACGCAGTATTTT. Translation: CARDLTPGSDTQYF.

J is TRBJ1-4 and V is TRBV3-1 (or the pseudogene TRBV3-2); D might be TRBD1 (5 bases). The germline V gene encodes CDR1 LGHDT and CDR2 YNNKEL (reference sequence). This CDR3 contains 15 residues. Trimming shortened V by 1 base and J by 2 bases, and 8 bases separated the two germline ends. The CDR3, as DNA: TGTGCCAGCAGCCAAGTGGGGCGGACTAATGAAAAACTGTTTTTT. Translating it yields CASSQVGRTNEKLFF.

In this sample, this clone turned up once. The chain employs TRBV6-4 and TRBJ1-2; the D gene is possibly TRBD1 (6 bases). In germline, CDR1 is MRHNA, CDR2 SNTAGT. This CDR3 contains 14 residues. V lost 0 bases and J lost 5, with 10 bases in between. This chain's CDR3 is CASSDSPGAYGYTF. The CDR3 nucleotides are TGTGCCAGCAGTGACTCGCCAGGGGCTTATGGCTACACCTTC.

The chain uses TRBV15 and TRBJ2-5; D gene uncertain. From germline, CDR1 is LNHNV and CDR2 YYDKDF (reference sequence). V was shortened by 0 bases and J by 3 bases, with 11 bases between the two germline ends. CDR3 length equals 15 residues. The chain's CDR3 is CATSRERSQKETQYF. The CDR3 DNA reads as TGTGCCACCAGCAGAGAAAGAAGTCAGAAAGAGACCCAGTACTTC.